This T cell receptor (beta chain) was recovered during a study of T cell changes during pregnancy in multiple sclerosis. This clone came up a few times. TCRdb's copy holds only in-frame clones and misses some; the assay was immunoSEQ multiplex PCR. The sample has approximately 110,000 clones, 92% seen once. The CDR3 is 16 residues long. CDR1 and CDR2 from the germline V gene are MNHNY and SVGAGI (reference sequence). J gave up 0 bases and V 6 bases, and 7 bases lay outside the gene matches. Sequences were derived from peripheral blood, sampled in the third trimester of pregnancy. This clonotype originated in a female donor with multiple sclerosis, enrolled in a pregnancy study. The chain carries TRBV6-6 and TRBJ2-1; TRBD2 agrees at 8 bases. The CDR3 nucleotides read TGTGCCAGCAGCGGGGGGAGCGGGAGCTCCTACAATGAGCAGTTCTTC. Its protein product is CASSGGSGSSYNEQFF.